This record looks at one TCR beta chain sequence and its context. As originally analysed: Estimation of nucleated cell counts relied on the amplification of reference gene primers. Sequencing was performed with immunoSEQ multiplex PCR; in TCRdb, only in-frame clones are kept and a portion is missing. V and J calls and clone size follow that table, whereas D and trimming were derived from the DNA. The sample consists of more than 100,000 clones, around 89% of them appearing once. The sample originates from a study of blood T cell repertoires in COVID-19. Study-wide context: Italy, Spain and the United States were the sources of the convalescent and acute COVID-19 samples. In each case, the material was cDNA or gDNA derived from T cells, B-cell-depleted T cells, or PBMCs.

This CDR3 is 16 amino acids long. Trimming at V came to 0 bases and at J to 4 bases, leaving 8 bases not matched to a gene. Germline-derived CDR1 and CDR2 are LGHDT and YNNKEL (reference sequence). This TCR was recovered from a man between 65 and 85 years old with active COVID-19. The genes are TRBV3-1 (or the pseudogene TRBV3-2) and TRBJ2-7; 8 nucleotides match TRBD2. Sequencing input: peripheral blood. The CDR3 DNA is TGTGCCAGCAGCCAAGATCGGGTAGCGGGATTATACGAGCAGTACTTC. Translating it yields CASSQDRVAGLYEQYF.